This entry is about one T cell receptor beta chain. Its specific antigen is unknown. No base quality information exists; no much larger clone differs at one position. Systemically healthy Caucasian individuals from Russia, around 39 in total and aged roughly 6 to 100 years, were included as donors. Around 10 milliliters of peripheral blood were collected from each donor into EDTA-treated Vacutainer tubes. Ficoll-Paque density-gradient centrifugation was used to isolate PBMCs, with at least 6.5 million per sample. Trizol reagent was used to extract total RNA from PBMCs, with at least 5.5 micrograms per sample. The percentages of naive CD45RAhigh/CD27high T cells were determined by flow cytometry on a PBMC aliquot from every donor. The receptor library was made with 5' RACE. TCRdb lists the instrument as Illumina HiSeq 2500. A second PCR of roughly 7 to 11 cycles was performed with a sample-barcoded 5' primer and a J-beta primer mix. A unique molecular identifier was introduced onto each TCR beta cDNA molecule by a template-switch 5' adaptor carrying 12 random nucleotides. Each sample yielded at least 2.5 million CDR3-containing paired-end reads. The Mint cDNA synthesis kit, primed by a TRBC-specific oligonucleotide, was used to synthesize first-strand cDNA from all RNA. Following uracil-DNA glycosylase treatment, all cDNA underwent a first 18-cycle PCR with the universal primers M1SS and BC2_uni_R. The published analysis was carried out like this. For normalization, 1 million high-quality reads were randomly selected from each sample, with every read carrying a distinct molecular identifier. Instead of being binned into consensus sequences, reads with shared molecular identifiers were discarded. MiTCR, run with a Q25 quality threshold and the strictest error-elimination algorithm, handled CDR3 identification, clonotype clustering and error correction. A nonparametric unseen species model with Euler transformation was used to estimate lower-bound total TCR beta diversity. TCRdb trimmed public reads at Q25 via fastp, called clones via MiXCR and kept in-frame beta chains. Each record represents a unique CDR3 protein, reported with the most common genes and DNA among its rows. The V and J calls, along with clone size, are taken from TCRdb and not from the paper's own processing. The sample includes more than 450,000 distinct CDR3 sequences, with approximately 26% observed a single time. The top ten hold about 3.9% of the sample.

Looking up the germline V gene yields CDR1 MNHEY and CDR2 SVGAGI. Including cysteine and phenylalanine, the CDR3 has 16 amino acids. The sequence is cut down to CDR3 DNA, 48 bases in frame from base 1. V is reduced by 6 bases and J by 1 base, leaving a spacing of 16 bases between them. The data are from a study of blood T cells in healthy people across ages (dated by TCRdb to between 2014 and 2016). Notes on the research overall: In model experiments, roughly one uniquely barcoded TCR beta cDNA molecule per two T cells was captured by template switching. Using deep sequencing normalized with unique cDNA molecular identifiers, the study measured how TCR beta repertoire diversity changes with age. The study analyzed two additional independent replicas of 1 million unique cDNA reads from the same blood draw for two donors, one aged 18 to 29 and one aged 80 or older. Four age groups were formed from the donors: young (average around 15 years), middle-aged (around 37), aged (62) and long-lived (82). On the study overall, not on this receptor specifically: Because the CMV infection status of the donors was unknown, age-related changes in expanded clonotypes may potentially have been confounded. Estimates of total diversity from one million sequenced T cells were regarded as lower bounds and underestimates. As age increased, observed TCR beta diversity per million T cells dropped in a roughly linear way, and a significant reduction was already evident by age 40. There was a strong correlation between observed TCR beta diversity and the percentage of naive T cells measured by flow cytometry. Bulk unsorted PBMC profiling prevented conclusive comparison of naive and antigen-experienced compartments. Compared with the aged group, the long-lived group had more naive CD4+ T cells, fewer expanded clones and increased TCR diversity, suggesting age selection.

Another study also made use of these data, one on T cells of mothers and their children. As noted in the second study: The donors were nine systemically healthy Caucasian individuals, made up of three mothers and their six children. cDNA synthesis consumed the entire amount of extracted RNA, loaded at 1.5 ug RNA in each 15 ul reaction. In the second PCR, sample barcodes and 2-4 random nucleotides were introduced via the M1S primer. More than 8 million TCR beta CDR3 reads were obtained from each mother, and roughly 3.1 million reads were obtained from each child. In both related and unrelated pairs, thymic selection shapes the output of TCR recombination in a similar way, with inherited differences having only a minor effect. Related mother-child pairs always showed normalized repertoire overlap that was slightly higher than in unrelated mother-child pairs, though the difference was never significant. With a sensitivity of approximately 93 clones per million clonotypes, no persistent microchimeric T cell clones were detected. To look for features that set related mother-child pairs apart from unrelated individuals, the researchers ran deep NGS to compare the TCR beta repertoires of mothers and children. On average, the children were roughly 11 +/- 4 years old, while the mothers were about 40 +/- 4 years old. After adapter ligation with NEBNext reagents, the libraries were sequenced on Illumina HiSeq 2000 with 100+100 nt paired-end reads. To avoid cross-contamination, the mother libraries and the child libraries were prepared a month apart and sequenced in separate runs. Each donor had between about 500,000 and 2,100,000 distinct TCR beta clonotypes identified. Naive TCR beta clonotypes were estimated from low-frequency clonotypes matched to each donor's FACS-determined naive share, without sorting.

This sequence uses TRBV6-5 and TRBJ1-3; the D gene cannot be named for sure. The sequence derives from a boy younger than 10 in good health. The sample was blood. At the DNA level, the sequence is TGTGCCAGCAGCTACGGAGGGAGTGGGTCTGGAAACACCATATATTTT. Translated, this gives CASSYGGSGSGNTIYF.